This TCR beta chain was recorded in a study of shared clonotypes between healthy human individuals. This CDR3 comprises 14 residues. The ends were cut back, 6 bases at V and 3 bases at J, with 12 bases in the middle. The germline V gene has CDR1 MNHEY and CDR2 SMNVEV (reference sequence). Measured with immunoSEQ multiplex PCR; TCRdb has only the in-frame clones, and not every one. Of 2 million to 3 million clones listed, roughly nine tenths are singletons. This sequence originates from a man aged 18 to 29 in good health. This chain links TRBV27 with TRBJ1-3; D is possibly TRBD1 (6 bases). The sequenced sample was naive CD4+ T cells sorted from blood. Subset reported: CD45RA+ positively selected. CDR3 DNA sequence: TGTGCCAGCAGCCTTAACAGGGTTGGAAACACCATATATTTT. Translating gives CASSLNRVGNTIYF.